Below, 21 T cell receptor beta chains from the same sample are listed, as sequenced in a study of CD4 T cell repertoires in COVID-19. No culture step preceded sequencing of the ex vivo isolated memory T cells. This table comes from immunoSEQ multiplex PCR, and its TCRdb copy is limited to in-frame clones, with some not included. The sample consists of fewer than 10,000 clones, 84% of them appearing once. Sequencing was performed on effector memory CD4+ T cells from blood, taken before the COVID-19 pandemic. Every receptor here comes from a human donor who had COVID-19.

The rearrangement links TRBV6-5 to TRBJ1-1; D gene ambiguous. The CDR3 totals 15 residues. Looked up from germline, CDR1 is MNHEY and CDR2 is SVGAGI. The germline V and J ends were trimmed by 2 bases and 5 bases, with 15 bases remaining between them. The chain's CDR3 is CASSYAAPRETEAFF. The CDR3 DNA reads as TGTGCCAGCAGTTACGCCGCACCCCGGGAGACTGAAGCTTTCTTT.

The V call is TRBV5-8, the J call TRBJ1-5, with 7 bases that match TRBD1. The germline CDR1 and CDR2 sequences are SGHTS and YDEGEE. The CDR3 length is 16 residues. With 4 bases clipped from V and 3 bases from J, the junction kept 10 bases outside the gene matches. CDR3 in DNA: TGTGCCAGCAGCGCAACAGGGGATAGCTACAATCAGCCCCAGCATTTT. Its translation: CASSATGDSYNQPQHF.

J is TRBJ1-6 and V is TRBV10-3; no clear D. CDR1 and CDR2 from the germline V gene are ENHRY and SYGVKD. The ends were cut back, 0 bases at V and 10 bases at J, with 7 bases in the middle. This CDR3 has 13 residues. CDR3 region: CAISESTPSPLHF. The CDR3 DNA reads as TGTGCCATCAGTGAGTCGACTCCCTCACCCCTCCACTTT.

The rearrangement links TRBV7-8 to TRBJ2-1; TRBD1 matches at 8 bases. Germline lookup yields CDR1 SGHVS and CDR2 FQNEAQ. After removal of 4 bases from V and 4 bases from J, the junction contained 9 bases not matched to a gene. The CDR3 spans 16 residues. The CDR3, as DNA: TGTGCCAGCAGCTCCAGACAGGGGCCATTATACAATGAGCAGTTCTTC. It is translated as CASSSRQGPLYNEQFF.

The chain is built from TRBV19 and TRBJ1-2; D is undetermined. CDR3 size: 14 residues. Trimming left V 6 bases short and J 4 bases short, with 15 bases between. Looked up from germline, CDR1 is LNHDA and CDR2 is SQIVND (reference sequence). The chain's CDR3 is CASSRSPSTYGYTF. CDR3 coding DNA: TGTGCCAGTAGCAGATCCCCCTCCACCTATGGCTACACCTTC.

This clone has only one observation. V is TRBV5-1 and J is TRBJ1-3; 8 bases line up with TRBD1. Germline V CDR1 and CDR2: SGHRS, YFSETQ. The CDR3 spans 14 residues. V shed 3 bases, J shed 11 bases, and the junction held 10 bases outside the gene matches. The CDR3 coding sequence is TGCGCCAGCAGCTCTGGACAGGGTGAACGAGCCATATATTTT. Amino acid sequence: CASSSGQGERAIYF.

This clone has more than one count but fewer than ten. V and J are TRBV10-3 and TRBJ1-3; no firm D call. CDR3 length: 13 residues. The V end lost 11 bases, the J end lost 4 bases, and 15 bases lay between the germline ends. The germline CDR1 and CDR2 sequences are ENHRY and SYGVKD. This CDR3 is CAVESPWGNTIYF. The CDR3, as DNA: TGTGCCGTCGAAAGCCCCTGGGGAAACACCATATATTTT.

This clone was observed a single time. The same CDR3 can be traced to other DNA sequences in this sample. J is TRBJ2-1 and V is TRBV5-1; 9 positions match TRBD2. V lost 4 bases and J lost 8; bases outside the gene matches: 7. The V gene's germline CDR1 is SGHRS and CDR2 YFSETQ. The CDR3 is 14 residues long. The CDR3 sequence: CASSRAGGRDEQFF. The CDR3 bases are TGCGCCAGCAGCCGAGCGGGAGGCCGGGATGAGCAGTTCTTC.

The CDR3 loop is CAISESRENTEAFF. The CDR3 DNA is TGTGCCATCAGTGAGTCGAGGGAGAACACTGAAGCTTTCTTT. J is TRBJ1-1 and V is TRBV10-3; D gene uncertain. The V gene lost 0 bases and the J gene lost 1 base, with 6 bases spanning the gap. Germline CDR1 reads ENHRY; CDR2 reads SYGVKD. This CDR3 has 14 amino acids.

This rearrangement joins TRBV7-3 to TRBJ2-5; possible D gene TRBD1, 6 bases. The germline V and J ends were trimmed by 1 base and 3 bases, with 12 bases remaining between them. The CDR3 length is 15 residues. Looked up from germline, CDR1 is SGHTA and CDR2 is FQGTGA. This CDR3 reads CASSLIHRVEETQYF. In DNA, the CDR3 is TGTGCCAGCAGCTTAATCCACAGGGTGGAAGAGACCCAGTACTTC. Filled out from reference TRBV7-3 and TRBJ2-5, the complete variable domain reads GAGVSQTPSNKVTEKGKYVELRCDPISGHTALYWYRQSLGQGPEFLIYFQGTGAADDSGLPNDRFFAVRPEGSVSTLKIQRTERGDSAVYLCASSLIHRVEETQYFGPGTRLLVL.

The rearrangement uses TRBV28 and TRBJ1-2; weak D call: TRBD1 (5 bases). Germline values: CDR1 MDHEN, CDR2 SYDVKM. The CDR3 consists of 13 residues. V lost 7 bases, J lost 2 bases, and 11 bases lay in between. CDR3 protein: CASTLTENYGYTF. As DNA, the CDR3 is TGTGCCAGCACCTTGACAGAGAACTATGGCTACACCTTC.

The chain recombines TRBV7-6 with TRBJ2-5, with D maybe TRBD1 (6 bases). The CDR3 has 13 residues. V lost 8 bases and J 7 bases, leaving 17 bases between the germline ends. Looked up from germline, CDR1 is SGHVS and CDR2 is FNYEAQ. Here the CDR3 reads CASAGTTARTQYF. For the CDR3, the DNA is TGTGCCAGCGCCGGGACAACCGCCCGGACCCAGTACTTC.

The chain uses TRBV6-1 and TRBJ2-2; tentatively, D is TRBD2 (7 bases). The V and J ends lost 1 base and 5 bases respectively, with 14 bases between them. The CDR3 covers 16 residues. Germline V CDR1 and CDR2: MNHNS, SASEGT. The chain's CDR3 is CASSEVAGRGTGELFF. Written as DNA, the CDR3 is TGTGCCAGCAGTGAAGTAGCAGGGAGGGGGACCGGGGAGCTGTTTTTT.

V gene TRBV19 combines with J gene TRBJ1-6; TRBD1 matches at 7 bases. The CDR3 contains 16 residues. The germline V gene encodes CDR1 LNHDA and CDR2 SQIVND (reference sequence). J was trimmed by 5 bases and V by 3 bases; bases with no gene match: 7. The CDR3 nucleotides read TGTGCCAGTAGTATCTTACAGGGGAGAAATAATTCACCCCTCCACTTT. Protein: CASSILQGRNNSPLHF. Full variable domain (outside the CDR3, taken from reference TRBV19 and TRBJ1-6): DGGITQSPKYLFRKEGQNVTLSCEQNLNHDAMYWYRQDPGQGLRLIYYSQIVNDFQKGDIAEGYSVSREKKESFPLTVTSAQKNPTAFYLCASSILQGRNNSPLHFGNGTRLTVT.

The chain uses TRBV30 and TRBJ2-1, with 10 bases identical to TRBD1. Germline lookup yields CDR1 GTSNPN and CDR2 SVGIG (reference sequence). V lost 0 bases, J lost 10 bases, and 6 bases stayed unmatched. The CDR3 covers 14 residues. The CDR3 coding sequence is TGTGCCTGGAGTGTCGGACAGGGGGTTGGGGAGCAGTTCTTC. It encodes CAWSVGQGVGEQFF. Full variable domain (remainder filled in from reference TRBV30 and TRBJ2-1): SQTIHQWPATLVQPVGSPLSLECTVEGTSNPNLYWYRQAAGRGLQLLFYSVGIGQISSEVPQNLSASRPQDRQFILSSKKLLLSDSGFYLCAWSVGQGVGEQFFGPGTRLTVL.

The chain carries TRBV9 and TRBJ2-7; 9 bases line up with TRBD2. Germline assignment: CDR1 SGDLS and CDR2 YYNGEE. This CDR3 comprises 14 residues. V lost 4 bases and J lost 2; bases outside the gene matches: 4. CDR3 residues: CASSPWTSAYEQYF. CDR3 in DNA: TGTGCCAGCAGCCCTTGGACTAGCGCCTACGAGCAGTACTTC.

CDR3 bases: TGTGCCAGCAGTGCTAAACTGAACACCATATATTTT. Translated, it gives CASSAKLNTIYF. This chain joins TRBV6-1 and TRBJ1-3; D gene unclear. This CDR3 has 12 residues. Germline V CDR1 and CDR2: MNHNS, SASEGT. V lost 4 bases to trimming and J lost 7 bases, with 8 bases between them.

This chain uses TRBV6-4 with TRBJ2-3; possible D gene TRBD2, 6 bases. This CDR3 contains 15 residues. V lost 2 bases, J lost 4 bases, and 13 bases lay in between. CDR1 and CDR2 (germline): MRHNA, SNTAGT. In DNA form, the CDR3 reads TGTGCCAGCAGTGACGGGCAGGGAGGCCCAGATACGCAGTATTTT. It is translated as CASSDGQGGPDTQYF.

The V call is TRBV7-9, the J call TRBJ2-3; 8 nucleotides match TRBD1. The length of the CDR3 is 13 residues. Looked up from germline, CDR1 is SEHNR and CDR2 is FQNEAQ (reference sequence). V dropped 5 bases and J dropped 6; count of bases not matched to a gene: 4. The CDR3 loop is CASSSRGPDTQYF. The CDR3 DNA follows: TGTGCCAGCAGCAGCAGGGGGCCCGATACGCAGTATTTT.

The rearrangement uses TRBV7-9 and TRBJ2-4; tentatively, D is TRBD2 (6 bases). The CDR3 runs 16 residues. Germline values: CDR1 SEHNR, CDR2 FQNEAQ (reference sequence). V lost 5 bases and J 7 bases, leaving 21 bases between the germline ends. The CDR3 reads CASSLGTEDYGNIQYF. In nucleotides, the CDR3 is TGTGCCAGCAGCCTGGGTACGGAGGACTACGGGAACATTCAGTACTTC. Variable domain in full (rest from reference TRBV7-9 and TRBJ2-4): DTGVSQNPRHKITKRGQNVTFRCDPISEHNRLYWYRQTLGQGPEFLTYFQNEAQLEKSRLLSDRFSAERPKGSFSTLEIQRTEQGDSAMYLCASSLGTEDYGNIQYFGAGTRLSVL.

This chain uses TRBV6-5 with TRBJ2-1; D call uncertain. The V end lost 5 bases, the J end lost 7 bases, and 12 bases lay between the germline ends. In germline, CDR1 is MNHEY, CDR2 SVGAGI. This CDR3 region has 13 residues. The CDR3 loop reads CASSTPDKNEQFF. The CDR3 nucleotides read TGTGCCAGCAGTACCCCCGACAAAAATGAGCAGTTCTTC.